The rows below give T cell receptor beta chains drawn from one sample of a study of T cells in Graves' hyperthyroidism and ophthalmopathy. TCRdb passed the multiplex PCR reads through MiXCR, listing each CDR3 protein once. Among roughly 700,000 distinct CDR3 sequences listed, roughly a third were seen once. The sample taken for sequencing was blood. The receptors shown here come from a woman aged 40 to 49 with Graves' hyperthyroidism. CDR3s include the opening cysteine and the closing phenylalanine or tryptophan. A D gene is named only where the DNA matches it firmly. Some rows mark clone size as missing; the rest say once, few, many or name a class of expanded clone.

clone size	J gene	D gene	V gene	CDR3 length	CDR3 DNA	CDR3 protein
few	TRBJ1-2	.	TRBV20-1	13	TGCAGTGCTAGAGATCAGGCAGCCGGCGGCTACACCTTC	CSARDQAAGGYTF
once	TRBJ1-1	TRBD1	TRBV6-1	18	TGTGCCAGCGGCCCGGGACAGGGGATTTTTCTGGAAGGCACTGAAGCTTTCTTT	CASGPGQGIFLEGTEAFF
.	TRBJ2-5	.	TRBV19	15	TGTGCCAGTAGGGGGGAACTAGCCGGTTGGGAGACCCAGTACTTC	CASRGELAGWETQYF
.	TRBJ2-2	.	TRBV12-3/TRBV12-4	17	TGTGCCAGCAGTCGCCGCCGGGACATCATTACCACCGGGGAGCTGTTTTTT	CASSRRRDIITTGELFF
.	TRBJ1-5	TRBD1	TRBV25-1	16	TGTGCCAGCAGTTTCGGACAGGGAGGGGTTAATCAGCCCCAGCATTTT	CASSFGQGGVNQPQHF
.	TRBJ2-5	TRBD1	TRBV20-1	14	TGCAGTGCTATGGGTCCAGGGGGACGGCAGACCCAGTACTTC	CSAMGPGGRQTQYF
.	TRBJ2-1	.	TRBV2	16	TGTGCCAGCAGTGAACAGCGGGTGGCGGAGTACAATGAGCAGTTCTTC	CASSEQRVAEYNEQFF
.	TRBJ2-7	.	TRBV5-1	15	TGCGCCAGCAGCCAAGATCGGGCTAGTACCTACGAGCAGTACTTC	CASSQDRASTYEQYF
once	TRBJ1-4	TRBD1	TRBV10-3	15	TGTGCCATCAGACCGGGACAGGGGGAAAATGAAAAACTGTTTTTT	CAIRPGQGENEKLFF
many	TRBJ1-2	TRBD1	TRBV9	15	TGTGCCAGCAGCGCCACAGGGGGCGCCAAGGGGGGCTACACCTTC	CASSATGGAKGGYTF
.	TRBJ1-2	.	TRBV7-8	16	TGTGCCAGCAGCTTAAACCCCTGGGGGCGAGGCTATGGCTACACCTTC	CASSLNPWGRGYGYTF
many	TRBJ1-6	TRBD1	TRBV19	13	TGTGCCAGTACCTGGACAGGGGACTCACCCCTCCACTTT	CASTWTGDSPLHF
many	TRBJ1-2	.	TRBV12-3/TRBV12-4	11	TGTGCCAGCAGTTCTCTTATGGGCTACACCTTC	CASSSLMGYTF
many	TRBJ2-7	TRBD2	TRBV10-3	14	TGTGCCATCAGGAGCGGGGCTCTCTCCTACGAGCAGTACTTC	CAIRSGALSYEQYF
many	TRBJ2-6	.	TRBV7-9	13	TGTGCCAGCTTTTCGCCCGGGGCCAACGTCCTGACTTTC	CASFSPGANVLTF
few	TRBJ2-7	.	TRBV6-6	16	TGTGCCAGCAGGCACGTCCCAACAGGGAACGCCTACGAGCAGTACTTC	CASRHVPTGNAYEQYF
.	TRBJ1-4	.	TRBV10-3	14	TGTGCCATCAGTGAAGGGCAGGGGAGTGAAAAACTGTTTTTT	CAISEGQGSEKLFF
many	TRBJ2-5	.	TRBV7-2	15	TGTGCCAGCAGCTTAGGTTGGGGGATCCAAGAGACCCAGTACTTC	CASSLGWGIQETQYF
.	TRBJ2-7	.	TRBV5-1	14	TGCGCCAGCAGCCCCGCGGGCCTCTCCTACGAGCAGTACTTC	CASSPAGLSYEQYF
.	TRBJ2-7	.	TRBV5-4	13	TGTGCCAGCAGCTCCCCCAACTCCTACGAGCAGTACTTC	CASSSPNSYEQYF
.	TRBJ1-1	TRBD1	TRBV6-5	14	TGTGCCAGCAGTTACTCACAGGGGTACACTGAAGCTTTCTTT	CASSYSQGYTEAFF
.	TRBJ1-5	TRBD1	TRBV20-1	12	TGCAGTGTCCAAGGACAGGGCGGGACCCAGCATTTT	CSVQGQGGTQHF
.	TRBJ1-2	TRBD1	TRBV7-8	15	TGTGCCAGCAGGGAAGGACAGGGGAGTGTCTATGGCTACACCTTC	CASREGQGSVYGYTF
.	TRBJ2-1	.	TRBV13	13	TGTGCCAGCAGCGCCCCACTAGCCGTGGAGCAGTTCTTC	CASSAPLAVEQFF
many	TRBJ1-4	.	TRBV7-9	15	TGTGCCAGCAGCTTAGATGGAGGGGGTGCTGAAAAACTGTTTTTT	CASSLDGGGAEKLFF
many	TRBJ2-7	TRBD1	TRBV7-8	15	TGTGCCAGCAGCGTATCCGGGACAGGCTCCTACGAGCAGTACTTC	CASSVSGTGSYEQYF
few	TRBJ2-2	.	TRBV20-1	13	TGCAGTGCTAGAGATGGGGGTCCCGGGGAGCTGTTTTTT	CSARDGGPGELFF
few	TRBJ1-2	TRBD1	TRBV6-5	13	TGTGCCAGCAGTTCAACAGGGGTTCGCGGCTACACCTTC	CASSSTGVRGYTF
.	TRBJ2-6	TRBD1	TRBV20-1	18	TGCAGTGCTAGAGATTCCACAGGGGCCCACTCTGGGGCCAACGTCCTGACTTTC	CSARDSTGAHSGANVLTF
many	TRBJ2-7	.	TRBV24-1	13	TGTGCCACCAGCGGGGCCAGCTCCTACGAGCAGTACTTC	CATSGASSYEQYF
.	TRBJ2-7	.	TRBV7-2	14	TGTGCCAGCAGTCCGCCGGCTAGCTTCTACGAGCAGTACTTC	CASSPPASFYEQYF
few	TRBJ2-7	TRBD1	TRBV7-3	16	TGTGCCAGCAGCCTCGAAATGGGACAGGGATCCTACGAGCAGTACTTC	CASSLEMGQGSYEQYF
.	TRBJ2-2	.	TRBV15	16	TGTGCCACCAGCAGAGGGACAGTTCTCCTCACCGGGGAGCTGTTTTTT	CATSRGTVLLTGELFF
.	TRBJ1-2	.	TRBV27	12	TGTGCCAGCAGTAGGACTCAGGGGGGCTACACCTTC	CASSRTQGGYTF
few	TRBJ1-2	.	TRBV4-1	12	TGCGCCAGCAGCCAAGGCGTCGTGGGCTACACCTTC	CASSQGVVGYTF
.	TRBJ2-1	TRBD2	TRBV7-3	19	TGTGCCAGCAGCGCAGCGCTTAGGGGACTAGCGGGAGACAAGACTGAGCAGTTCTTC	CASSAALRGLAGDKTEQFF
few	TRBJ1-1	.	TRBV9	16	TGTGCCAGCAGCCTGCGGGCAGGGCAAATGAACACTGAAGCTTTCTTT	CASSLRAGQMNTEAFF
.	TRBJ1-5	.	TRBV2	17	TGTGCCAGCAGTTACGGTTCGATAGGCGAGAGCAATCAGCCCCAGCATTTT	CASSYGSIGESNQPQHF
few	TRBJ1-6	.	TRBV20-1	18	TGCAGTGCTAGAGTCACACCACAGATAAGCTCCTATAATTCACCCCTCCACTTT	CSARVTPQISSYNSPLHF
.	TRBJ2-3	TRBD2	TRBV10-3	12	TGTGCCATCAGCGGGGGGACAGATACGCAGTATTTT	CAISGGTDTQYF
.	TRBJ2-6	TRBD1	TRBV7-2	19	TGTGCCAGCAGCCACCCCAGGGGGCAGGGGGCGCCTGGGGCCAACGTCCTGACTTTC	CASSHPRGQGAPGANVLTF
.	TRBJ1-1	TRBD1	TRBV19	15	TGTGCCAGTACCCCGCCGGGACAGGGTGCCACTGAAGCTTTCTTT	CASTPPGQGATEAFF
few	TRBJ2-7	.	TRBV10-3	13	TGTGCCATCAGTGACGAGGGTTTCTACGAGCAGTACTTC	CAISDEGFYEQYF
.	TRBJ1-2	TRBD1	TRBV25-1	15	TGTGCCAGCAGTGCCAGGGGGCTTTCCTTCTATGGCTACACCTTC	CASSARGLSFYGYTF
many	TRBJ1-2	.	TRBV10-3	11	TGTGCCATCACCCCCGGGCGAGGCTACACCTTC	CAITPGRGYTF
.	TRBJ1-2	.	TRBV29-1	12	TGCAGCGTAGACGGATTTAACTATGGCTACACCTTC	CSVDGFNYGYTF
.	TRBJ2-5	.	TRBV19	16	TGTGCCAGTAGTATAGATCGAACGGGAGTAGTGGAGACCCAGTACTTC	CASSIDRTGVVETQYF
many	TRBJ1-2	.	TRBV7-6	12	TGTGCCAGCAGCTTTGACACGTATGGCTACACCTTC	CASSFDTYGYTF
.	TRBJ2-2	.	TRBV10-3	12	TGTGCCATCAGGGACAGCGCCGGTGAGCTGTTTTTT	CAIRDSAGELFF
.	TRBJ1-2	TRBD1	TRBV12-5	15	TGTGCCAGCAGTTTTATGGACAGGTTAAACTATGGCTACACCTTC	CASSFMDRLNYGYTF